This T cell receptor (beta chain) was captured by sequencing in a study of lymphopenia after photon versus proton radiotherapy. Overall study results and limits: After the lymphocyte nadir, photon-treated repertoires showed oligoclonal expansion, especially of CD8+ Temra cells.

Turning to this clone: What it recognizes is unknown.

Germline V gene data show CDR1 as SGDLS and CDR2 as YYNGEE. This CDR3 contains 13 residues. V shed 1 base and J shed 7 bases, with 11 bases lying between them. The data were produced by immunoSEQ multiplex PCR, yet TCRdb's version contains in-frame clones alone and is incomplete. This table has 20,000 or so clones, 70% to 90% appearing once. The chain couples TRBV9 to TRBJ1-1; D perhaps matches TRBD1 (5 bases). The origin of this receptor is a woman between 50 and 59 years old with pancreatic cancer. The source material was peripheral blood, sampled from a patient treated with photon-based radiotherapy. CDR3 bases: TGTGCCAGCAGCGTAAGAGGGAGGGGTGAAGCTTTCTTT. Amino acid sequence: CASSVRGRGEAFF.